This T cell receptor (beta chain) was captured in a study of cytomegalovirus exposure and HLA in healthy donors. Findings and caveats of the study: The authors considered a cluster of highly shared sequence variants likely to be a sequencing artifact. TCR beta chains numbering approximately 150 were designated cytomegalovirus-associated. In an earlier analysis, productive rearrangement rates for most beta V segments clustered near 87% or 30%. Analysis performed later found around 15,000 TCR beta sequences associated with HLA alleles at 0.05 false discovery rate.

The PCR was carried out with 60 Vbeta primers and 13 Jbeta primers. Sequencing was performed with immunoSEQ multiplex PCR; in TCRdb, only in-frame clones are kept and a portion is missing. The sample consists of roughly 180,000 clones, 80% to 90% of them appearing once. Comments on this clone: Its antigen is unknown.

The sequence was collected from a man younger than 35 in good health and CMV-seropositive. The sequencing sample was made of PBMCs.

CDR3 DNA: TGTGCCAGCAGCTTAGTTACGGGGGACGAGCAGTACTTC. It codes for CASSLVTGDEQYF. V is TRBV7-2 and J is TRBJ2-7; possible D gene TRBD2, 6 bases. From germline, CDR1 is SGHTA and CDR2 FQGNSA. This CDR3 region has 13 residues. Trimming removed 1 base at V and 5 bases at J, with 9 bases between.